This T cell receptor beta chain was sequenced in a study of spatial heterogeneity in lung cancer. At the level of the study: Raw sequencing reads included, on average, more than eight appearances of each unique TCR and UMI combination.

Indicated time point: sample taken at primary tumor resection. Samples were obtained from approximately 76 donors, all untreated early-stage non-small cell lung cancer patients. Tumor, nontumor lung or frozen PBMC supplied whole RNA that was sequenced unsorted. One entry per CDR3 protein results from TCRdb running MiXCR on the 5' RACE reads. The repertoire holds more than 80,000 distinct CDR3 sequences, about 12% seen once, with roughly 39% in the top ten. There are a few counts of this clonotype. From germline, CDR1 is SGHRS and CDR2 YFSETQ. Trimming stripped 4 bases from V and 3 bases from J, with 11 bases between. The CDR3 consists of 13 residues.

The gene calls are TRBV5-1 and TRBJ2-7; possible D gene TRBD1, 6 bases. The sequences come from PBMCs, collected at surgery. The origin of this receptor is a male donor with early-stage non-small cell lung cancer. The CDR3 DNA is TGCGCCAGCAGCCACGGACAGCGCTACGAGCAGTACTTC. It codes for CASSHGQRYEQYF.